This T cell receptor beta chain derives from a study of T cell responses to AZD1222 COVID-19 vaccine listed by TCRdb under 2021. As for the study more broadly: A total of roughly 240 trial participants underwent TCR sequencing, of whom approximately 210 received two doses of AZD1222 and approximately 25 received two doses of the MenACWY control vaccine. Trial participants were enrolled into age subgroups of 18-55, 56-69 and 70-plus years, which contained approximately 150, 30 and 60 TCR-sequenced participants, respectively.

The CDR3 regions of human TCRbeta chains were analyzed by immunosequencing. As for the authors' bioinformatics: Repertoire TCRs were checked for matches against a reference library of SARS-CoV-2-specific TCRs that had been generated using the MIRA antigen-specificity platform. Breadth was defined as the fraction of unique TCRs that were SARS-CoV-2-associated. Depth was defined as the fraction of total T cells that were SARS-CoV-2-associated. Using the MIRA data, every spike-specific TCR was mapped to the spike region that the TCR reacted to and assigned to either a CD4 or a CD8 class. Log10-transformed breadth and depth values were compared by one-way ANOVA with Sidak's multiple comparisons tests. In its TCRdb copy, this immuneACCESS table keeps in-frame sequences only and misses some clones. Where compared with another copy, unresolved V genes explain less than half of these, and the others have no known cause. V, J and clone size were drawn from that table, and D and trimming were deduced from the DNA. Counted in this sample were about 93,000 clones; 85% to 90% of them appeared once. About 2.7% of the sample is taken by the ten largest.

The CDR3, from cysteine to phenylalanine, totals 18 residues. The DNA shown is the 54-base CDR3, in frame from base 1. The germline V gene supplies CDR1 MNHNS and CDR2 SASEGT. V ends up 3 bases short and J 0 bases short, with an unmatched junction base count of 14. Points the paper makes about the study in general: Conclusions about previously exposed vaccinees are limited, since just a handful of AZD1222 recipients were seropositive for SARS-CoV-2 at baseline. Because no day 14 peak-response samples were available, the repertoires could be characterized only after the peak T cell response. Participants were mostly white British and included more females than males, and it was suggested by the authors that clonal diversity may have been underestimated. The 56-69-year group was small, and its depth increase did not reach significance, likely because of low power. After two AZD1222 doses, spike-specific TCR breadth and depth were significantly higher than at day 0 and than in MenACWY recipients. Nearly half of unique spike-specific TCRs reportedly recognized epitopes outside regions mutated in the B.1.351 and B.1.1.7 variants. The vaccine-associated CD4 TCRs covered the entire spike protein, and the dominant responses fell in regions 160-218 and 743-854.

This clone has just a few counts. The antigen this receptor binds is unknown. No clone much larger than this one lies a single base away; base qualities are absent. The intended sense of this specimen's time point label: about 28 days (+/-7) after the second vaccine dose. Because spike-specific TCR depth and breadth did not differ between the two schedules, AZD1222 recipients who got a second dose at roughly 4 weeks were pooled with those who got a second dose at roughly 12 weeks. Samples from vaccinated people were obtained from the UK trials COV001 and COV002, which included a single-blind randomized controlled phase 2/3 trial of AZD1222 (ChAdOx1 nCoV-19) in healthy adults. Trial participant PBMC samples were collected at day 0 and day 28 after the second dose for TCRbeta chain sequencing.

Recombination linked TRBV6-1 to TRBJ2-7, with 7 bases in between that match TRBD2. The clonotype originates from an adult who received the AZD1222 COVID-19 vaccine. The sample in question was peripheral blood, obtained 28 days after the second AZD1222 dose. The CDR3 protein sequence reads: CASSESSGGFLSSYEQYF. The nucleotide sequence is TGTGCCAGCAGTGAGTCTAGCGGCGGATTCCTAAGCTCCTACGAGCAGTACTTC.